Sequencing of this T cell receptor beta chain was carried out in a study of blood T cell repertoires in COVID-19. The CDR3 contains 14 residues. V lost 2 bases and J 4 bases, leaving 11 bases between the germline ends. Looked up from germline, CDR1 is MNHEY and CDR2 is SMNVEV (reference sequence). Clones were sequenced by immunoSEQ multiplex PCR, and TCRdb holds only the in-frame ones, with some missing. The sample carries about 140,000 clones, 65% to 85% recorded once. V is TRBV27 and J is TRBJ1-2, with D perhaps TRBD1 (6 bases). This receptor was taken from a man between 65 and 80 years old who had been exposed to COVID-19. Specimen: PBMCs or T cells enriched from blood (not recorded which). CDR3 residues: CASSLRGGLYGYTF. The CDR3 nucleotides read TGTGCCAGCAGTTTAAGGGGGGGTCTCTATGGCTACACCTTC.